One and the same sample provided the 30 T cell receptor beta chains below, sequenced in a study of cytomegalovirus exposure and HLA in healthy donors. Measured with immunoSEQ multiplex PCR; TCRdb has only the in-frame clones, and not every one. The sample gives roughly 270,000 clones, roughly 88% of which show up once; approximately 0.88% is in the top ten. Sequencing was done on a sample of PBMCs. The receptors here all came from a woman in her late teens or twenties in good health and CMV-seronegative.

The V gene is TRBV5-1, the J gene TRBJ1-6; 7 nucleotides match TRBD1. CDR1 SGHRS and CDR2 YFSETQ come from the germline V gene. V gave up 0 bases and J gave up 2 bases; unmatched junction bases: 2. The CDR3 covers 16 residues. For the CDR3, the DNA is TGCGCCAGCAGCTTGGGGACAGGCCCCTATAATTCACCCCTCCACTTT. This codes for CASSLGTGPYNSPLHF.

The sample holds one count of this clone. The DNA of the CDR3 is TGTGCCAGCAGTCCGCGTAGAGGGAGATACACTGAAGCTTTCTTT. It translates to CASSPRRGRYTEAFF. The chain joins TRBV28 to TRBJ1-1; D ambiguous. CDR1 MDHEN and CDR2 SYDVKM come from the germline V gene. CDR3 length: 15 residues. Trimming removed 5 bases at V and 3 bases at J, with 16 bases between.

The chain is built from TRBV2 and TRBJ1-3; TRBD1 might be the D (5 bases). There are 14 residues in the CDR3. CDR1 SNHLY and CDR2 FYNNEI come from the germline V gene. V lost 7 bases and J lost 4, with 14 bases in between. The CDR3 spells CASTAQGIGNTIYF. In nucleotides, the CDR3 is TGTGCCAGCACTGCTCAGGGAATCGGAAACACCATATATTTT.

This rearrangement joins TRBV19 to TRBJ1-1; 8 bases fit TRBD1. Germline values: CDR1 LNHDA, CDR2 SQIVND (reference sequence). The CDR3 length is 15 residues. J lost 4 bases, V lost 5 bases, and 9 bases had no gene match. The CDR3 nucleotides read TGTGCCAGTAGTGACTCTGGAACAGGGGGCACTGAAGCTTTCTTT. Its translation: CASSDSGTGGTEAFF.

The V and J genes are TRBV27 and TRBJ1-5; a possible D gene is TRBD1 (5 bases). Germline CDR1 is MNHEY and CDR2 is SMNVEV (reference sequence). Trimming removed 5 bases at V and 3 bases at J, with 14 bases between. The CDR3 runs 15 residues. The CDR3 DNA reads as TGTGCCAGCAGTCAGGGCGGTATCGACAATCAGCCCCAGCATTTT. The encoded protein is CASSQGGIDNQPQHF.

This chain connects TRBV2 to TRBJ2-1, with D maybe TRBD2 (6 bases). The CDR3 extends over 15 amino acids. The V end lost 6 bases, the J end lost 3 bases, and 15 bases lay between the germline ends. Germline V gives CDR1 SNHLY, CDR2 FYNNEI. The CDR3 loop is CASSVLVGGYNEQFF. The CDR3 region has the DNA TGTGCCAGCAGCGTTCTAGTGGGGGGCTACAATGAGCAGTTCTTC.

This rearrangement joins TRBV6-6 to TRBJ2-1, with TRBD2 identical over 10 bases. CDR1 and CDR2 (germline): MNHNY, SVGAGI (reference sequence). This CDR3 has 16 residues. V shed 6 bases and J 4 bases; nucleotides not matched to a gene: 9. The CDR3 DNA is TGTGCCAGCAGCCTACGGAGCGGGAGGGGTTACAATGAGCAGTTCTTC. Protein product: CASSLRSGRGYNEQFF.

The chain recombines TRBV5-4 with TRBJ1-2, with D possibly TRBD1 on 6 matching bases. The CDR3 has 14 amino acids. Germline V gene data show CDR1 as SGHNT and CDR2 as YYREEE (reference sequence). The ends were cut back, 3 bases at V and 4 bases at J, with 13 bases in the middle. CDR3 nucleotide sequence: TGTGCCAGCAGCTCCAGGGGTTCGGGCTATGGCTACACCTTC. Encoded protein: CASSSRGSGYGYTF.

The V call is TRBV28, the J call TRBJ2-7; 7 nucleotides agree with TRBD1. Germline lookup yields CDR1 MDHEN and CDR2 SYDVKM. V lost 1 base to trimming and J lost 3 bases; unmatched junction nucleotides: 9. The CDR3 is made up of 16 amino acids. The CDR3: CASSLYWGTANYEQYF. The CDR3 DNA is TGTGCCAGCAGTTTATATTGGGGGACAGCGAACTACGAGCAGTACTTC.

The chain has TRBV2 and TRBJ2-2, with D perhaps matching TRBD1 (5 bases). Germline values: CDR1 SNHLY, CDR2 FYNNEI. The ends were cut back, 5 bases at V and 6 bases at J, with 7 bases in the middle. This CDR3 is 12 amino acids long. CDR3 loop: CASSTGPGELFF. CDR3 sequence (DNA): TGTGCCAGCAGTACAGGTCCCGGGGAGCTGTTTTTT.

The V and J genes are TRBV30 and TRBJ2-2; maybe TRBD1 (6 bases). The V end lost 4 bases, the J end lost 4 bases, and 16 bases lay between the germline ends. The CDR3 covers 15 residues. Germline V CDR1 and CDR2: GTSNPN, SVGIG (reference sequence). As DNA, the CDR3 is TGTGCCTGGATTGCAGGGGAATATGGCACCGGGGAGCTGTTTTTT. It codes for CAWIAGEYGTGELFF. Filled out from reference TRBV30 and TRBJ2-2, the complete variable domain reads SQTIHQWPATLVQPVGSPLSLECTVEGTSNPNLYWYRQAAGRGLQLLFYSVGIGQISSEVPQNLSASRPQDRQFILSSKKLLLSDSGFYLCAWIAGEYGTGELFFGEGSRLTVL.

The rearrangement joins TRBV7-3 to TRBJ2-2, with D tentatively TRBD2 (5 bases). Per the germline V gene, CDR1 is SGHTA and CDR2 is FQGTGA. V lost 0 bases to trimming and J lost 8 bases, with 7 bases between them. CDR3 length equals 13 residues. CDR3 sequence (DNA): TGTGCCAGCAGCTTAACTCGGGGTGGGGAGCTGTTTTTT. Translating it yields CASSLTRGGELFF.

This chain links TRBV6-6 with TRBJ2-7, with 8 nucleotides matching TRBD2. The V segment lost 2 bases and the J segment 6 bases; nucleotides outside the gene matches: 9. CDR1 and CDR2 from the germline V gene are MNHNY and SVGAGI (reference sequence). The CDR3 spans 15 residues. CDR3 sequence (DNA): TGTGCCAGCAGTTACCAGCCAGCGGGAGCCTCCGAGCAGTACTTC. Translation gives CASSYQPAGASEQYF.

The chain recombines TRBV28 with TRBJ2-5; TRBD2 might be the D (6 bases). Germline V CDR1 and CDR2: MDHEN, SYDVKM. The CDR3 sequence is 13 residues long. V dropped 6 bases and J dropped 1 base, with 9 bases sitting between them. The CDR3 loop is CASRRGIQETQYF. As DNA, the CDR3 is TGTGCCAGCAGGCGGGGCATCCAAGAGACCCAGTACTTC. Looking up the rest from reference TRBV28 and TRBJ2-5 gives the full variable domain: DVKVTQSSRYLVKRTGEKVFLECVQDMDHENMFWYRQDPGLGLRLIYFSYDVKMKEKGDIPEGYSVSREKKERFSLILESASTNQTSMYLCASRRGIQETQYFGPGTRLLVL.

This CDR3 is CASSLTGGSYNEQFF. The CDR3 coding sequence is TGCGCCAGCAGCTTGACAGGGGGGTCCTACAATGAGCAGTTCTTC. V gene TRBV5-1 combines with J gene TRBJ2-1; TRBD1 agrees at 8 bases. V gave up 1 base and J gave up 1 base; unmatched junction bases: 1. This CDR3 region has 15 residues. The germline gives CDR1 SGHRS, CDR2 YFSETQ.

The chain is built from TRBV19 and TRBJ2-2; 9 nucleotides agree with TRBD2. V trimming: 8 bases; J trimming: 8 bases; junction bases outside the gene matches: 21. This CDR3 is 18 amino acids long. Per the germline V gene, CDR1 is LNHDA and CDR2 is SQIVND (reference sequence). The CDR3 DNA sequence: TGTGCCAGTTCGCCCTTAGCGGGAGAAAGCAATGAGATTGGGGAGCTGTTTTTT. Translated, it gives CASSPLAGESNEIGELFF.

This clone was found once. The chain is built from TRBV2 and TRBJ2-1; 11 bases are a match to TRBD2. V was clipped by 2 bases and J by 13 bases; unmatched bases: 7. Germline CDR1 and CDR2: SNHLY and FYNNEI. The CDR3 covers 14 residues. The CDR3: CASSEQLAGVAQFF. The CDR3 DNA sequence: TGTGCCAGCAGTGAACAACTAGCGGGAGTAGCCCAGTTCTTC.

This chain connects TRBV27 to TRBJ2-7; TRBD1 might be the D (5 bases). The CDR3 loop spans 14 amino acids. Germline assignment: CDR1 MNHEY and CDR2 SMNVEV (reference sequence). V lost 1 base and J lost 1, with 8 bases in between. The CDR3 loop reads CASSLLTGSYEQYF. For the CDR3, the DNA is TGTGCCAGCAGTTTATTAACAGGATCCTACGAGCAGTACTTC.

The chain carries TRBV19 and TRBJ1-2, with 9 bases lining up with TRBD1. CDR1 LNHDA and CDR2 SQIVND come from the germline V gene (reference sequence). CDR3 length equals 14 residues. The trim removed 3 bases at V and 7 bases at J, leaving 6 bases unmatched. The CDR3, as DNA: TGTGCCAGTAGTATCACCGGGACAGGGAGTGGCTACACCTTC. It translates to CASSITGTGSGYTF.

This clone was seen just once. The chain employs TRBV27 and TRBJ1-2, with TRBD1 as a possible D gene (6 bases). CDR3 length: 14 amino acids. The germline gives CDR1 MNHEY, CDR2 SMNVEV (reference sequence). V shed 4 bases and J shed 4 bases, with 13 bases lying between them. The CDR3 spells CASSSRGLSYGYTF. The CDR3 bases are TGTGCCAGCAGTTCCAGGGGTCTTAGCTATGGCTACACCTTC.

V gene TRBV28 combines with J gene TRBJ1-2; 8 bases match TRBD1. The CDR3 totals 18 residues. V shed 2 bases, J shed 7 bases, and the junction held 18 bases outside the gene matches. CDR1 and CDR2 (germline): MDHEN, SYDVKM. The CDR3 region has the DNA TGTGCCAGCAGTTTAGGACCCACTGCGCAGGGGGCGAGGGGTGGCTACACCTTC. Translated, it gives CASSLGPTAQGARGGYTF.

The chain is built from TRBV5-4 and TRBJ2-2; maybe TRBD2 (6 bases). The CDR3 extends over 16 amino acids. V lost 4 bases to trimming and J lost 1 base, with 14 bases between them. Germline V gives CDR1 SGHNT, CDR2 YYREEE (reference sequence). The CDR3 DNA reads as TGTGCCAGCAGCGCAATAGCGGAACTGAACACCGGGGAGCTGTTTTTT. This encodes CASSAIAELNTGELFF.

This clone has just one count. The chain carries TRBV2 and TRBJ2-4; TRBD2 might be the D (7 bases). Between the trimmed V and J ends, which lost 6 bases and 8 bases, there was a span of 14 bases. This CDR3 contains 13 residues. Germline CDR1 reads SNHLY; CDR2 reads FYNNEI. CDR3 region: CASRWGGSDIQYF. The CDR3 nucleotides read TGTGCCAGCAGGTGGGGGGGCTCAGACATTCAGTACTTC. Complete variable domain (other parts from reference TRBV2 and TRBJ2-4): EPEVTQTPSHQVTQMGQEVILRCVPISNHLYFYWYRQILGQKVEFLVSFYNNEISEKSEIFDDQFSVERPDGSNFTLKIRSTKLEDSAMYFCASRWGGSDIQYFGAGTRLSVL.

This chain uses TRBV2 with TRBJ2-1; 10 bases match TRBD2. Germline loops: CDR1 SNHLY, CDR2 FYNNEI. The CDR3 contains 14 residues. Trimming took 6 bases from V and 8 from J; bases not matched to a gene: 7. The CDR3 region is CASRTSGKGDEQFF. In DNA, the CDR3 is TGTGCCAGCAGAACTAGCGGGAAGGGGGATGAGCAGTTCTTC.

This clone has only a few counts. The chain carries TRBV10-1 and TRBJ1-4; D call uncertain. The germline V and J ends were trimmed by 6 bases and 8 bases, with 19 bases remaining between them. Germline assignment: CDR1 WNHNN and CDR2 SYGVQD (reference sequence). The CDR3 sequence is 15 residues long. The CDR3 spells CASRVEREDLEKLFF. The CDR3 coding sequence is TGCGCCAGCAGAGTCGAGCGGGAGGATTTGGAAAAACTGTTTTTT.

The J gene is TRBJ2-7, the V gene TRBV6-6, with D perhaps TRBD1 (5 bases). V shed 7 bases and J shed 3 bases, with 16 bases lying between them. Germline loops: CDR1 MNHNY, CDR2 SVGAGI (reference sequence). This CDR3 contains 14 residues. CDR3: CASTRYQGHYEQYF. The CDR3 bases are TGTGCCAGCACCCGTTACCAGGGCCACTACGAGCAGTACTTC.

This clone was seen a few times. The gene calls are TRBV6-4 and TRBJ2-3, with 9 bases lining up with TRBD1. With 2 bases clipped from V and 3 bases from J, the junction kept 3 bases outside the gene matches. Germline loops: CDR1 MRHNA, CDR2 SNTAGT. The CDR3 extends over 15 amino acids. The CDR3 spells CASSDTGGATDTQYF. In nucleotides, the CDR3 is TGTGCCAGCAGTGACACAGGGGGCGCGACAGATACGCAGTATTTT.

V gene TRBV5-1 combines with J gene TRBJ2-2; TRBD2 matches at 14 bases. V was pared by 4 bases and J by 5 bases, with 10 bases of the junction left unmatched. The CDR3 is made up of 18 amino acids. In germline, CDR1 is SGHRS, CDR2 YFSETQ. The CDR3 reads CASSPGTSGRQGTGELFF. The CDR3 coding sequence is TGCGCCAGCAGCCCCGGGACTAGCGGGAGACAAGGGACCGGGGAGCTGTTTTTT.

This clone was detected a few times. The chain uses TRBV2 and TRBJ2-1; 7 nucleotides line up with TRBD2. The V gene's germline CDR1 is SNHLY and CDR2 FYNNEI. The CDR3 sequence is 14 residues long. The V segment lost 2 bases and the J segment 7 bases; nucleotides outside the gene matches: 5. The CDR3 sequence is CASSEPLAENEQFF. CDR3 bases: TGTGCCAGCAGTGAACCCCTAGCGGAGAATGAGCAGTTCTTC.

The chain has TRBV30 and TRBJ2-3; D perhaps matches TRBD2 (6 bases). V lost 0 bases, J lost 1 base, and 14 bases lay in between. This CDR3 is 16 amino acids long. CDR1 is GTSNPN, CDR2 SVGIG, per germline (reference sequence). CDR3 in amino acids: CAWSVGRGVGTDTQYF. CDR3 in DNA: TGTGCCTGGAGTGTAGGACGCGGGGTCGGCACAGATACGCAGTATTTT. The entire variable domain, with the rest obtained from reference TRBV30 and TRBJ2-3, is as follows: SQTIHQWPATLVQPVGSPLSLECTVEGTSNPNLYWYRQAAGRGLQLLFYSVGIGQISSEVPQNLSASRPQDRQFILSSKKLLLSDSGFYLCAWSVGRGVGTDTQYFGPGTRLTVL.